This note documents a single T cell receptor beta chain sequence. What it recognizes is unknown. The germline CDR1 and CDR2 sequences are MNHNS and SASEGT. The CDR3 has 13 residues. The V gene end was trimmed by 6 bases and the J gene end by 11 bases; junction bases not matched to a gene: 12. Then a second PCR, running roughly 7 to 11 cycles, was carried out with a sample-barcoded 5' primer and a J-beta primer mix. Researchers report that a template-switch adaptor with 12 random nucleotides tagged each cDNA molecule. TCRdb analysed the 5' RACE reads with MiXCR anew, one entry per CDR3 protein. The data show 1.5 million to 1.8 million distinct CDR3 sequences, less than 45% seen once. This record belongs to a study of blood T cells in healthy people across ages. Overall study results and limits: TCR beta diversity, measured per million T cells, fell in a roughly linear way with age.

Per-sample PBMC isolation yielded at least 7 million cells. Total RNA was extracted at no less than 6 micrograms per sample. Specimen: blood. This sequence originates from a woman under 30 in good health. The chain carries TRBV6-1 and TRBJ2-5, with 7 bases matching TRBD1. CDR3 sequence: CASRIEGANEQYF. The CDR3 DNA sequence: TGTGCCAGCAGAATCGAGGGGGCGAATGAGCAGTACTTC.